The 21 T cell receptor beta chains in this list originate from one sample, sequenced in a study of long-term antiretroviral therapy in people with HIV. Survey-level immunoSEQ v3.0 assays were run. Sequencing was performed with immunoSEQ multiplex PCR; in TCRdb, only in-frame clones are kept and a portion is missing. The table lists about 44,000 clones, 90% to 95% of them singletons. The material sequenced was unsorted PBMCs, taken 3.7 years after starting antiretroviral therapy. The source is a woman between 50 and 59 years old with HIV.

The chain links TRBV15 to TRBJ1-2, with 9 nucleotides matching TRBD1. The V and J ends lost 7 bases and 5 bases, in that order; junction bases with no gene match: 8. From germline, CDR1 is LNHNV and CDR2 YYDKDF (reference sequence). This CDR3 spans 14 amino acids. CDR3: CATTSTGGAYGYTF. The CDR3 DNA reads as TGTGCCACCACCTCAACAGGGGGCGCTTATGGCTACACCTTC. The whole variable domain, filled in from reference TRBV15 and TRBJ1-2, reads DAMVIQNPRYQVTQFGKPVTLSCSQTLNHNVMYWYQQKSSQAPKLLFHYYDKDFNNEADTPDNFQSRRPNTSFCFLDIRSPGLGDTAMYLCATTSTGGAYGYTFGSGTRLTVV.

V gene TRBV6-1 combines with J gene TRBJ2-5, with D perhaps matching TRBD1 or TRBD2 (5 bases each). The CDR3 contains 15 residues. Germline CDR1 MNHNS, CDR2 SASEGT. Trimming took 2 bases from V and 2 from J, leaving 12 bases between them. CDR3 in amino acids: CASSESRGRQETQYF. As DNA, the CDR3 is TGTGCCAGCAGTGAATCGAGGGGAAGGCAAGAGACCCAGTACTTC.

This chain connects TRBV30 to TRBJ2-3, with D possibly being TRBD1 or TRBD2 (5 bases each). V was cut by 3 bases and J by 5 bases, with 12 bases left in between. There are 13 residues in the CDR3. Per the germline V gene, CDR1 is GTSNPN and CDR2 is SVGIG (reference sequence). CDR3 DNA sequence: TGTGCCTGGAGCCACGGGGCAGAAGATACGCAGTATTTT. Amino acids: CAWSHGAEDTQYF.

V usage is TRBV7-9 and J usage is TRBJ2-2; D remains unclear. This CDR3 is 17 amino acids long. V dropped 2 bases and J dropped 6 bases, with 19 bases sitting between them. CDR1 is SEHNR and CDR2 is FQNEAQ in the germline V gene (reference sequence). The DNA of the CDR3 is TGTGCCAGCAGCTTACCCGCAGGATGGGGTCGGGCCGGGGAGCTGTTTTTT. Translating it yields CASSLPAGWGRAGELFF.

J is TRBJ2-6 and V is TRBV2; the D is unclear. Germline CDR1 is SNHLY and CDR2 is FYNNEI. The CDR3 runs to 15 residues. Trimming pared 7 bases from V and 0 bases from J, leaving 10 bases between. CDR3 bases: TGTGCCAGCAATCCAGGTTACTCTGGGGCCAACGTCCTGACTTTC. Translated: CASNPGYSGANVLTF.

The chain couples TRBV7-9 to TRBJ2-7; 8 bases are a match to TRBD1. This CDR3 has 15 amino acids. CDR1 and CDR2 from the germline V gene are SEHNR and FQNEAQ (reference sequence). Unmatched junction bases numbered 8, after V lost 4 bases and J lost 3 bases. The CDR3 DNA is TGTGCCAGCAGCTCCGGACAGGGTGGGATCTACGAGCAGTACTTC. Translation: CASSSGQGGIYEQYF.

The rearrangement uses TRBV2 and TRBJ1-2; no clear D. Looked up from germline, CDR1 is SNHLY and CDR2 is FYNNEI. V lost 9 bases to trimming and J lost 8 bases, with 16 bases between them. The CDR3 is 12 residues long. The CDR3 DNA sequence: TGTGCCAGTTCGGAAGGGTCCTACGGCTACACCTTC. Translated: CASSEGSYGYTF.

The gene calls are TRBV5-1 and TRBJ2-7; TRBD2 matches at 11 bases. CDR1 and CDR2 (germline): SGHRS, YFSETQ. The CDR3 runs 17 residues. Trimming took 0 bases from V and 1 from J; bases not matched to a gene: 6. CDR3 residues: CASSLAASGGLSYEQYF. CDR3 coding DNA: TGCGCCAGCAGCTTGGCGGCTAGCGGGGGGTTGTCCTACGAGCAGTACTTC.

This clone has only one observation. The rearrangement links TRBV10-3 to TRBJ1-3, with TRBD1 matching over 10 bases. Trimming at V came to 5 bases and at J to 0 bases, leaving 7 bases not matched to a gene. The germline CDR1 and CDR2 sequences are ENHRY and SYGVKD. This CDR3 is built from 17 residues. CDR3 coding DNA: TGTGCCATCAGTACAATCCGGGACAGGGGCTCTGGAAACACCATATATTTT. It yields the protein CAISTIRDRGSGNTIYF.

This chain connects TRBV9 to TRBJ1-6; possible D gene TRBD1, 5 bases. The V and J ends lost 4 bases and 10 bases respectively, with 12 bases between them. This CDR3 spans 13 amino acids. Germline V gene sequence: CDR1 SGDLS, CDR2 YYNGEE. The CDR3 DNA reads as TGTGCCAGCAGCCGAGACAGTTCCTCACCCCTCCACTTT. Translated, it gives CASSRDSSSPLHF.

This clone was seen a few times. The chain has TRBV6-1 and TRBJ2-3; 9 bases line up with TRBD1. The V segment lost 4 bases and the J segment 0 bases; nucleotides outside the gene matches: 2. Per the germline V gene, CDR1 is MNHNS and CDR2 is SASEGT. This CDR3 has 15 amino acids. The CDR3 spells CASSAGQGSTDTQYF. The CDR3 coding sequence is TGTGCCAGCAGTGCCGGACAGGGGAGCACAGATACGCAGTATTTT.

V is TRBV18 and J is TRBJ1-6; 7 bases fit TRBD1. The V gene's germline CDR1 is KGHSH and CDR2 LQKENI. The CDR3 consists of 13 residues. J lost 10 bases, V lost 2 bases, and 2 bases had no gene match. CDR3 amino acids: CASSPEGGSPLHF. DNA for the CDR3: TGTGCCAGCTCACCAGAAGGGGGCTCACCCCTCCACTTT.

This clone was observed a single time. The CDR3 nucleotides read TGTGCCAGCAGCTTTTTGGGACAGGGCTACAATGAGCAGTTCTTC. Amino acids: CASSFLGQGYNEQFF. The rearrangement links TRBV13 to TRBJ2-1; the match to TRBD1 covers 9 bases. Looked up from germline, CDR1 is PRHDT and CDR2 is FYEKMQ (reference sequence). The CDR3 is 15 residues long. The trim removed 3 bases at V and 3 bases at J, leaving 3 bases unmatched.

The rearrangement links TRBV30 to TRBJ1-4, with TRBD1 matching over 7 bases. The V segment lost 0 bases and the J segment 8 bases; nucleotides outside the gene matches: 12. Germline lookup yields CDR1 GTSNPN and CDR2 SVGIG (reference sequence). The CDR3 is 16 residues long. The CDR3 DNA follows: TGTGCCTGGAGTGTTGTTAGGCAGGGGGGGCCCGAAAAACTGTTTTTT. Translation: CAWSVVRQGGPEKLFF.

As to this clone: One end of the junction fails to match germline, which may point to a read error. The V call is TRBV7-7, the J call TRBJ1-5; D gene ambiguous. The CDR3 covers 18 residues. Looked up from germline, CDR1 is SSHAT and CDR2 is FNYEAQ (reference sequence). DNA of the CDR3: TGTGCTAGCAGCTCAGAACCCCCGGGCCCTTATAGCAATCAGCCCCAGCATTTT. Amino acids: CASSSEPPGPYSNQPQHF.

A remark on this clone: At one end the junction does not follow the germline gene, possibly because of a read error. This sample also contains other DNA sequences that code for the same CDR3. Here the CDR3 reads CASTPGTAANSPLHF. The DNA of the CDR3 is TGCGCCAGTACCCCCGGGACAGCGGCAAATTCACCCCTCCACTTT. V and J are TRBV19 and TRBJ1-6, with 7 bases aligning to TRBD1. This CDR3 has 15 amino acids. Germline V gene data show CDR1 as LNHDA and CDR2 as SQIVND (reference sequence).

V is TRBV19 and J is TRBJ1-2; 7 bases fit TRBD1. Germline assignment: CDR1 LNHDA and CDR2 SQIVND (reference sequence). The junction had 12 bases not matched to a gene; V was cut back by 4 bases and J by 4 bases. The CDR3 has 16 residues. The CDR3: CASSNGPGTAFYGYTF. In nucleotides, the CDR3 is TGTGCCAGTAGTAATGGCCCCGGGACAGCCTTCTATGGCTACACCTTC.

CDR3 region: CASSLVPETTEQFF. CDR3 sequence (DNA): TGTGCCAGCAGCTTAGTACCGGAAACAACTGAGCAGTTCTTC. The rearrangement links TRBV11-3 to TRBJ2-1; unclear D gene. Germline V gives CDR1 SGHNT, CDR2 YENEEA. The germline V and J ends were trimmed by 1 base and 9 bases, with 13 bases remaining between them. The CDR3 sequence is 14 residues long.

The CDR3 nucleotides read TGCGCCAGCAGCCAAGATTATGCAGGGGGCACTGAAGCTTTCTTT. As protein: CASSQDYAGGTEAFF. The chain employs TRBV4-3 and TRBJ1-1; 7 bases are shared with TRBD1. Looked up from germline, CDR1 is LGHNA and CDR2 is YSLEER. The CDR3 runs 15 residues. The ends lost 0 bases at V and 4 bases at J; junction bases unmatched: 5.

The chain employs TRBV6-5 and TRBJ2-3; possibly TRBD1 for D (6 bases). Germline V gene sequence: CDR1 MNHEY, CDR2 SVGAGI. This CDR3 comprises 15 residues. V was pared by 6 bases and J by 0 bases, with 13 bases between. CDR3 loop: CASRDSGPSTDTQYF. Written as DNA, the CDR3 is TGTGCCAGCAGGGACAGCGGACCTAGCACAGATACGCAGTATTTT.

This clone appeared a single time. The chain links TRBV6-1 to TRBJ1-3; D is unresolved. Germline CDR1 MNHNS, CDR2 SASEGT. Trimming took off 4 bases at V and 3 bases at J, with 7 bases between the two ends. The CDR3 has 13 residues. The CDR3 spells CASSVWVGNTIYF. The DNA for the CDR3 is TGTGCCAGCAGTGTCTGGGTTGGAAACACCATATATTTT.